These 18 T cell receptor beta chains originate from one sample sequenced in a study of cytomegalovirus exposure and HLA in healthy donors (dated by TCRdb to 2015 to 2018). Library preparation employed the immunoSEQ multiplex PCR assay. Drawn from immuneACCESS, this table holds only the in-frame rearrangements with V and J called that TCRdb kept. Clones are partly lost; checked studies trace under half to an unresolved V gene and leave the rest unexplained. In this sample the table shows around 55,000 clones, around 90% of which occur a single time. The ten most abundant clones make up about 3% of the sample. Sequenced: PBMCs. The source of these receptors is a young man in good health and CMV-seronegative.

The chain has TRBV28 and TRBJ1-1, with 8 bases that match TRBD1. The CDR3 is 13 residues long. V lost 6 bases to trimming and J lost 4 bases; unmatched junction nucleotides: 4. Germline CDR1 is MDHEN and CDR2 is SYDVKM. The CDR3 DNA follows: TGTGCCAGCAGCCTCGGACAGGGCACTGAAGCTTTCTTT. Protein sequence: CASSLGQGTEAFF.

V gene TRBV29-1 combines with J gene TRBJ1-1; 10 positions match TRBD1. The V gene end was trimmed by 7 bases and the J gene end by 10 bases; junction bases not matched to a gene: 15. The CDR3 totals 14 residues. Germline CDR1 reads SQVTM; CDR2 reads ANQGSEA. CDR3 sequence (DNA): TGCAGCGCCGAGGGTCTCGGGACAGGGGCGGGAGCTTTCTTT. Translating it yields CSAEGLGTGAGAFF.

The V and J genes are TRBV2 and TRBJ1-5; D is possibly TRBD1 (5 bases). Germline V gives CDR1 SNHLY, CDR2 FYNNEI. V was cut by 5 bases and J by 9 bases, with 11 bases left in between. The CDR3 loop spans 12 amino acids. The CDR3 loop is CASSQSGLPQHF. The CDR3 nucleotides read TGTGCCAGCAGTCAGTCAGGGCTGCCCCAGCATTTT.

This clone has just one count. This chain joins TRBV28 and TRBJ2-5, with 9 bases identical to TRBD2. J lost 3 bases, V lost 4 bases, and 15 bases had no gene match. Germline values: CDR1 MDHEN, CDR2 SYDVKM. The CDR3 extends over 18 amino acids. For the CDR3, the DNA is TGTGCCAGCAGTTCGAGCCCCAGGATTAGCGGGAGCGAAGAGACCCAGTACTTC. This translates into CASSSSPRISGSEETQYF.

V is TRBV19 and J is TRBJ1-5; 8 bases are a match to TRBD1. V dropped 1 base and J dropped 7; count of bases not matched to a gene: 6. Germline CDR1 and CDR2: LNHDA and SQIVND (reference sequence). The CDR3 is 15 amino acids. Here the CDR3 DNA reads TGTGCCAGTAGTATAGGGGCAGGGGGCAGGCAGCCCCAGCATTTT. It specifies CASSIGAGGRQPQHF.

The chain joins TRBV27 to TRBJ2-3, with 7 bases matching TRBD1. This CDR3 has 14 amino acids. The V gene end was trimmed by 8 bases and the J gene end by 4 bases; junction bases not matched to a gene: 9. Germline V CDR1 and CDR2: MNHEY, SMNVEV (reference sequence). The CDR3 reads CASGQVRRADTQYF. The CDR3 bases are TGTGCCAGCGGACAGGTCCGGCGGGCAGATACGCAGTATTTT.

In DNA form, the CDR3 reads TGTGCCAGTAGTATAGTATCAGGGAATCAGCCCCAGCATTTT. Encoded protein: CASSIVSGNQPQHF. V usage is TRBV19 and J usage is TRBJ1-5, with D tentatively TRBD1 (5 bases). V lost 1 base to trimming and J lost 4 bases, with 8 bases between them. The CDR3 runs 14 residues. Germline V gene data show CDR1 as LNHDA and CDR2 as SQIVND (reference sequence).

CDR3: CATSRGANRGSTEAFF. In DNA form, the CDR3 reads TGTGCCACCAGCAGAGGGGCCAACAGGGGATCCACTGAAGCTTTCTTT. This chain joins TRBV15 and TRBJ1-1; 7 positions agree with TRBD1. In germline, CDR1 is LNHNV, CDR2 YYDKDF (reference sequence). Trimming removed 1 base from V and 4 bases from J; junction bases left unmatched: 9. The CDR3 consists of 16 residues.

The chain uses TRBV4-2 and TRBJ2-1; possible D gene TRBD2, 6 bases. The V and J ends lost 0 bases and 11 bases respectively, with 8 bases between them. The CDR3 totals 12 residues. Germline V gene lookup returns CDR1 LGHNA and CDR2 YNFKEQ. The CDR3 DNA reads as TGTGCCAGCAGCCAAGAGGGAGGCCAGCAGTTCTTC. Its protein is CASSQEGGQQFF.

The CDR3 spells CASSPTDTAGGPSRADTQYF. CDR3 sequence (DNA): TGTGCCAGCTCACCGACTGATACGGCGGGAGGGCCCTCCAGAGCAGATACGCAGTATTTT. J is TRBJ2-3 and V is TRBV18; 9 bases align to TRBD2. V lost 3 bases to trimming and J lost 4 bases; unmatched junction nucleotides: 20. The germline V gene encodes CDR1 KGHSH and CDR2 LQKENI. This CDR3 is 20 amino acids long.

This sequence joins TRBV6-5 and TRBJ1-1, with D possibly being TRBD1 (6 bases). Germline V gene sequence: CDR1 MNHEY, CDR2 SVGAGI. CDR3 size: 13 residues. V lost 1 base and J 8 bases, leaving 11 bases between the germline ends. The DNA for the CDR3 is TGTGCCAGCAGTTACTACGGACAGTCCGAAGCTTTCTTT. Amino acids: CASSYYGQSEAFF.

In its sample, this clone was seen once. The chain links TRBV6-5 to TRBJ2-1; 11 bases map to TRBD2. This CDR3 region has 15 residues. The ends lost 5 bases at V and 7 bases at J; junction bases unmatched: 7. CDR1 MNHEY and CDR2 SVGAGI come from the germline V gene. The DNA of the CDR3 is TGTGCCAGCAGTCTAACTAGCGGGAGTTGGAATGAGCAGTTCTTC. This translates into CASSLTSGSWNEQFF.

The chain links TRBV13 to TRBJ2-1; 7 bases map to TRBD2. The V segment lost 7 bases and the J segment 0 bases; nucleotides outside the gene matches: 6. From germline, CDR1 is PRHDT and CDR2 FYEKMQ (reference sequence). There are 15 residues in the CDR3. As DNA, the CDR3 is TGTGCCAGCACCGGGGGGAGCCGCTCCTACAATGAGCAGTTCTTC. It specifies CASTGGSRSYNEQFF. The variable domain in full, completed from reference TRBV13 and TRBJ2-1, reads AAGVIQSPRHLIKEKRETATLKCYPIPRHDTVYWYQQGPGQDPQFLISFYEKMQSDKGSIPDRFSAQQFSDYHSELNMSSLELGDSALYFCASTGGSRSYNEQFFGPGTRLTVL.

This sequence joins TRBV5-4 and TRBJ1-1, with a weak D call TRBD1 (5 bases). The CDR3 spans 16 residues. Per germline, CDR1 SGHNT and CDR2 YYREEE (reference sequence). V was clipped by 2 bases and J by 4 bases, with 18 bases between them. The CDR3 DNA is TGTGCCAGCAGCTTACAAGGGGTTTGGGATGGCACTGAAGCTTTCTTT. Protein product: CASSLQGVWDGTEAFF. Full variable domain (missing parts from reference TRBV5-4 and TRBJ1-1): ETGVTQSPTHLIKTRGQQVTLRCSSQSGHNTVSWYQQALGQGPQFIFQYYREEENGRGNFPPRFSGLQFPNYSSELNVNALELDDSALYLCASSLQGVWDGTEAFFGQGTRLTVV.

Only one count was recorded for this clone. The chain recombines TRBV19 with TRBJ2-1; 10 positions match TRBD2. From germline, CDR1 is LNHDA and CDR2 SQIVND (reference sequence). The V segment lost 9 bases and the J segment 10 bases; nucleotides outside the gene matches: 15. This CDR3 has 15 amino acids. CDR3 sequence (DNA): TGTGCCAGCACAGATCTAAGCGGGAGGGCGGGAGAGCAGTTCTTC. As protein: CASTDLSGRAGEQFF.

This clone is labeled as medium-sized. V is TRBV9 and J is TRBJ2-3; 15 bases are a match to TRBD2. CDR1 is SGDLS and CDR2 is YYNGEE in the germline V gene. V lost 4 bases and J lost 4; bases outside the gene matches: 7. The CDR3 has 17 residues. CDR3 bases: TGTGCCAGCAGCTCGCTGGGACTAGCGGGAGGAGCAGATACGCAGTATTTT. Its protein is CASSSLGLAGGADTQYF.

V and J are TRBV6-5 and TRBJ2-5; weak D call: TRBD2 (5 bases). Looked up from germline, CDR1 is MNHEY and CDR2 is SVGAGI. The CDR3 sequence is 15 residues long. Trimming removed 2 bases from V and 4 bases from J, with 14 bases in between. CDR3 sequence: CASSYGGVAGETQYF. For the CDR3, the DNA is TGTGCCAGCAGTTACGGTGGGGTCGCGGGAGAGACCCAGTACTTC.

The chain joins TRBV6-5 to TRBJ1-4; D is perhaps TRBD1 (6 bases). Germline-derived CDR1 and CDR2 are MNHEY and SVGAGI. The CDR3 runs to 15 residues. With 7 bases removed from V and 7 bases from J, the gap between germline ends came to 19 bases. CDR3 in amino acids: CASTHSTGIGEKLFF. For the CDR3, the DNA is TGTGCCAGCACCCACTCAACAGGGATAGGTGAAAAACTGTTTTTT.